This T cell receptor beta chain was profiled in a study of human T cells and chemical hapten exposure. Germline V gives CDR1 SGDLS, CDR2 YYNGEE. This CDR3 spans 15 amino acids. Each CDR3 protein is one row after TCRdb ran MiXCR on the RACE reads. This sample has under 95,000 distinct CDR3 sequences, with about 9% found just once. This clonotype occurred a few times. One end of the junction fails to match germline, which may point to a read error. Stated time point: pre-sensitization, week 0. Indicated treatment: therapeutic diphenylcyclopropenone sensitization with weekly scalp DPC. RNA extraction used unfractionated whole blood as the source of total RNA.

This material consisted of whole blood, taken in connection with sensitization to the hapten diphenylcyclopropenone (DPC). This receptor was identified in a man aged 35 to 55 with alopecia areata. Some clones in this sample may be carry-over from other donors' samples. The rearrangement uses TRBV9 and TRBJ1-3, with 7 bases matching TRBD1. The CDR3 reads CASSVEGGAGNTIYF. As DNA, the CDR3 is TGTGCCAGCAGCGTAGAAGGGGGCGCTGGGAACACCATATATTTT.